Listed below are T cell receptor beta chains from one sample, sequenced in a study of T cells after yellow fever vaccination. TCRdb fed the 5' RACE reads into MiXCR, producing one record per CDR3 protein. Of almost 600,000 distinct CDR3 sequences in the sample, roughly 14% were seen once. The sequencing used PBMCs, collected on the day of the yellow fever booster vaccination. The receptor source for this set is a young man who received the YFV17D yellow fever vaccine. Each CDR3 is given with its conserved first and last residue. A D gene is named only where the DNA matches it firmly. Clone size appears in some rows only: once, few, many, or a class for an expanded clone.

V gene	D gene	clone size	J gene	CDR3 protein	CDR3 DNA
TRBV25-1	TRBD2	few	TRBJ2-2	CASGTAGDGNTGELFF	TGTGCCAGCGGCACAGCGGGAGACGGTAACACCGGGGAGCTGTTTTTT
TRBV29-1	TRBD2	few	TRBJ2-1	CSAPKRESEQFF	TGCAGCGCCCCTAAGCGGGAGTCGGAGCAGTTCTTC
TRBV19	TRBD2	NA	TRBJ2-7	CASSMLSWTRGSEQYF	TGTGCCAGTAGTATGTTATCGTGGACTAGAGGGTCCGAGCAGTACTTC
TRBV7-3	TRBD2	NA	TRBJ2-3	CASSSAGAPDTQYF	TGTGCCAGCAGCTCAGCGGGAGCCCCAGATACGCAGTATTTT
TRBV6-5	NA	NA	TRBJ2-7	CASSYAAEAYEQYF	TGTGCCAGCAGTTACGCGGCTGAGGCCTACGAGCAGTACTTC
TRBV3-1	NA	NA	TRBJ2-7	CASSQGSGPRYEQYF	TGTGCCAGCAGCCAAGGAAGCGGGCCCCGCTACGAGCAGTACTTC
TRBV11-2	NA	few	TRBJ1-1	CASSKREVSNTEAFF	TGTGCCAGCAGCAAAAGAGAGGTTTCGAACACTGAAGCTTTCTTT
TRBV28	NA	few	TRBJ2-1	CASSLARDNYNEQFF	TGTGCCAGCAGCTTGGCCCGGGACAACTACAATGAGCAGTTCTTC
TRBV9	NA	NA	TRBJ1-1	CASSPDGGVAAYNEAFF	TGTGCCAGCAGCCCCGACGGCGGAGTAGCAGCCTATAATGAAGCTTTCTTT
TRBV28	NA	NA	TRBJ2-1	CASSLTEGPGLSRFF	TGTGCCAGCAGTTTAACCGAGGGCCCAGGGTTGTCACGGTTCTTC
TRBV29-1	TRBD2	few	TRBJ2-1	CSETSGSNEQFF	TGCAGCGAGACTAGCGGGAGCAATGAGCAGTTCTTC
TRBV12-3/TRBV12-4	NA	few	TRBJ2-7	CASSSGGKNYEQYF	TGTGCCAGCAGTTCTGGCGGGAAAAACTACGAGCAGTACTTC
TRBV7-2	NA	few	TRBJ2-1	CASSPSGLSWSYNEQFF	TGTGCCAGCAGCCCCTCGGGTCTGTCCTGGTCCTACAATGAGCAGTTCTTC
TRBV7-9	TRBD2	few	TRBJ2-7	CASSEGTSGRSYEQYF	TGTGCCAGCAGCGAAGGGACTAGCGGGAGGAGCTACGAGCAGTACTTC
TRBV5-5	TRBD2	few	TRBJ2-1	CASSSQRDSYNEQFF	TGTGCCAGCAGCTCACAGCGGGACTCCTACAATGAGCAGTTCTTC
TRBV6-5	NA	NA	TRBJ2-1	CASSYSTGDDEQFF	TGTGCCAGCAGTTACTCGACGGGGGACGATGAGCAGTTCTTC
TRBV7-8	TRBD1	NA	TRBJ2-3	CASSFRGRGWADTQYF	TGTGCCAGCAGCTTTAGGGGGCGAGGTTGGGCAGATACGCAGTATTTT
TRBV20-1	NA	few	TRBJ2-5	CSARDSGDVQETQYF	TGCAGTGCTAGAGATTCCGGAGACGTCCAAGAGACCCAGTACTTC
TRBV3-1	NA	NA	TRBJ2-7	CASSQGSGVSYEQYF	TGTGCCAGCAGCCAAGGGTCAGGGGTTTCCTACGAGCAGTACTTC
TRBV7-2	NA	few	TRBJ2-7	CASSPGGPPYEQYF	TGTGCCAGCAGCCCTGGGGGCCCCCCCTACGAGCAGTACTTC
TRBV15	NA	few	TRBJ1-5	CATSRDRGLNQPQHF	TGTGCCACCAGCAGAGACCGGGGCCTGAATCAGCCCCAGCATTTT
TRBV6-5	TRBD1	NA	TRBJ2-7	CASRPGQGEQYF	TGTGCCAGCAGGCCGGGACAGGGCGAGCAGTACTTC
TRBV15	NA	few	TRBJ2-7	CATSGTLPPNYEQYF	TGTGCCACCAGCGGTACACTCCCGCCCAACTACGAGCAGTACTTC
TRBV20-1	TRBD1	few	TRBJ1-2	CSARDPRTGGNYGYTF	TGCAGTGCTAGAGATCCGAGGACAGGGGGTAACTATGGCTACACCTTC
TRBV18	NA	NA	TRBJ2-7	CASSPGAARGYEQYF	TGTGCCAGCTCACCAGGGGCGGCTAGGGGTTACGAGCAGTACTTC
TRBV7-2	NA	few	TRBJ1-2	CASSVREGYGYTF	TGTGCCAGCAGCGTCAGGGAAGGCTATGGCTACACCTTC
TRBV30	TRBD2	few	TRBJ2-1	CAGVLDPGLAGEQFF	TGTGCCGGGGTCCTCGACCCGGGACTAGCGGGTGAGCAGTTCTTC
TRBV25-1	NA	NA	TRBJ2-2	CASSAITGLSTGELFF	TGTGCCAGCAGTGCCATTACAGGGTTGTCCACCGGGGAGCTGTTTTTT
TRBV5-1	NA	few	TRBJ1-4	CASSLEDVNEKLFF	TGCGCCAGCAGCTTGGAGGACGTTAATGAAAAACTGTTTTTT
TRBV6-1	NA	few	TRBJ2-7	CASGARVPGGEQYF	TGTGCCAGCGGAGCCCGGGTCCCCGGTGGCGAGCAGTACTTC
TRBV5-1	TRBD1	NA	TRBJ1-4	CASSLSTGEEKLFF	TGCGCCAGCAGCTTAAGCACAGGGGAAGAAAAACTGTTTTTT
TRBV4-2	TRBD2	few	TRBJ2-7	CASSQDEELAVGEQYF	TGTGCCAGCAGCCAAGATGAAGAACTAGCGGTTGGTGAGCAGTACTTC
TRBV20-1	NA	few	TRBJ2-7	CSARGDKPHEQYF	TGCAGTGCTAGGGGTGACAAGCCCCACGAGCAGTACTTC
TRBV19	NA	NA	TRBJ2-7	CASSSGQYEQYF	TGTGCCAGTAGTTCCGGACAGTACGAGCAGTACTTC
TRBV28	TRBD2	once	TRBJ2-5	CASSTRGGYETQYF	TGTGCCAGCAGCACCCGGGGGGGCTACGAGACCCAGTACTTC
TRBV15	NA	NA	TRBJ2-5	CATSRESPLETQYF	TGTGCCACCAGCAGAGAAAGCCCATTGGAGACCCAGTACTTC
TRBV20-1	TRBD1	few	TRBJ2-2	CSASPGQINTGELFF	TGCAGTGCTAGCCCGGGACAGATTAACACCGGGGAGCTGTTTTTT